This paragraph covers one T cell receptor (beta chain) sequence. CDR3 length: 13 amino acids. V shed 5 bases, J shed 3 bases, and the junction held 1 base outside the gene matches. The V gene's germline CDR1 is SGHTA and CDR2 FQGTGA. Repertoires were generated with immunoSEQ multiplex PCR, while TCRdb's copy carries only in-frame clones and drops some. The repertoire holds about 350,000 clones, with around 90% as singletons. The data are from a study of Ad26.COV2.S vaccination and SARS-CoV-2 variants. This rearrangement joins TRBV7-3 to TRBJ1-2, with 9 bases identical to TRBD1. The sample was peripheral blood, taken after recovery from COVID-19. This clonotype originated in a human donor who had recovered from COVID-19. The CDR3, as DNA: TGTGCCAGCAGCAGACAGGGGGACTATGGCTACACCTTC. This encodes CASSRQGDYGYTF.